Shown below are 4 T cell receptor beta chains from a single sample sequenced in a study of human T cells and chemical hapten exposure (dated by TCRdb to about 2021). Libraries were prepared through RACE. Sequencing took place on a NextSeq 500. The raw public reads went through TCRdb reprocessing: fastp at Q25, MiXCR clone calling, in-frame beta chains kept. Rows with a matching CDR3 protein are joined into one entry that keeps the most common DNA and genes. This sample is represented by 90,000 or so distinct CDR3 sequences; 8.5% of them were singletons. 2.6% of the sample goes to the ten largest clones. The time point label, as the study defines it: pre-sensitization, week 0. Per the publication, the treatment or condition label means: therapeutic diphenylcyclopropenone sensitization with weekly scalp DPC. The sample here was whole blood, taken in connection with sensitization to the hapten diphenylcyclopropenone (DPC). The receptors shown here come from a man aged 35 to 55 with alopecia areata. Some clones in this sample may be carry-over from other donors' samples.

This clonotype has more than one count but fewer than ten. This CDR3 is CASSLGAIYGYTF. CDR3 in DNA: TGTGCCAGCAGCTTAGGGGCCATCTATGGCTACACCTTC. This rearrangement joins TRBV7-2 to TRBJ1-2; D is unresolved. V gave up 1 base and J gave up 4 bases, with 7 bases separating them. Germline CDR1 is SGHTA and CDR2 is FQGNSA. The CDR3 is 13 residues long.

The genes are TRBV5-4 and TRBJ2-7; 7 nucleotides line up with TRBD1. Germline-derived CDR1 and CDR2 are SGHNT and YYREEE (reference sequence). Trimming at V came to 4 bases and at J to 2 bases, leaving 3 bases not matched to a gene. This CDR3 is 13 amino acids long. CDR3 sequence reads: CASSRQGAYEQYF. CDR3 DNA: TGTGCCAGCAGCCGTCAGGGGGCCTACGAGCAGTACTTC. The entire variable domain, with the rest obtained from reference TRBV5-4 and TRBJ2-7, is as follows: ETGVTQSPTHLIKTRGQQVTLRCSSQSGHNTVSWYQQALGQGPQFIFQYYREEENGRGNFPPRFSGLQFPNYSSELNVNALELDDSALYLCASSRQGAYEQYFGPGTRLTVT.

This clonotype was detected a few times. The chain joins TRBV30 to TRBJ1-5; the D is unclear. The germline CDR1 and CDR2 sequences are GTSNPN and SVGIG (reference sequence). The CDR3 totals 13 residues. Trimming shortened V by 3 bases and J by 1 base, and 7 bases separated the two germline ends. CDR3 residues: CAWSQLSNQPQHF. The DNA of the CDR3 is TGTGCCTGGAGCCAACTAAGCAATCAGCCCCAGCATTTT.

V gene TRBV20-1 combines with J gene TRBJ2-1; TRBD1 might be the D (6 bases). Germline values: CDR1 DFQATT, CDR2 SNEGSKA (reference sequence). V was shortened by 4 bases and J by 2 bases, with 12 bases between the two germline ends. This CDR3 has 14 amino acids. CDR3: CSAKDSMTYNEQFF. CDR3 DNA sequence: TGCAGTGCTAAGGACAGCATGACCTACAATGAGCAGTTCTTC.